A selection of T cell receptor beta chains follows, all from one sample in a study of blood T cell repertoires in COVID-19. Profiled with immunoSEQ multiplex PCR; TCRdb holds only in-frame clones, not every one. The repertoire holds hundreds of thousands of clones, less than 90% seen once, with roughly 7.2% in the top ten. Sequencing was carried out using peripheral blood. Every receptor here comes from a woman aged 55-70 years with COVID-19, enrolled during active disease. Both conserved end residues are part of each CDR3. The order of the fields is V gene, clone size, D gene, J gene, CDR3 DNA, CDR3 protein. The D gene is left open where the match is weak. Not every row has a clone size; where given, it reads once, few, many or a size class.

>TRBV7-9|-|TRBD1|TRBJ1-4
TGTGCCAGCAGCCCCCGGGACAGGGTTACAACTAATGAAAAACTGTTTTTT
CASSPRDRVTTNEKLFF
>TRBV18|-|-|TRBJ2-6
TGTGCCAGCTCACCATTTTTCGTTGTGAGCCAGGGTGCTGGGGCCAACGTCCTGACTTTC
CASSPFFVVSQGAGANVLTF
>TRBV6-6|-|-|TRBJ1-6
TGTGCCAGCAGCGACGAGGCTCGAAATTCACCCCTCCACTTT
CASSDEARNSPLHF
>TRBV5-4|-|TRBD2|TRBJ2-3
TGTGCCAGCAGCCGGACTAGCGGCCGCACAGATACGCAGTATTTT
CASSRTSGRTDTQYF
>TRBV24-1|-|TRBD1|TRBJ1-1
TGTGCCACCAGTGACCCGGGACAGTTGTTTGAAGCTTTCTTT
CATSDPGQLFEAFF
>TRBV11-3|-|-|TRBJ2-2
TGTGCCAGCATTAATAGCGGTTCGAACGCCGGGGAGCTGTTTTTT
CASINSGSNAGELFF
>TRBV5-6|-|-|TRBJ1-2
TGTGCCAGCAGCCTCCTGGTGTTTTCGGCAGGGCTTTGGTTC
CASSLLVFSAGLWF
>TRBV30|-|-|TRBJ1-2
TGTGCCTGGAGCGGAATGCGGGTTGGGGGCTACACCTTC
CAWSGMRVGGYTF
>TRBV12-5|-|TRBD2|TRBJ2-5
TGTGCTAGTGGTTCATCTAGCGGGGGGGCCGGGCAAGAGACCCAGTACTTC
CASGSSSGGAGQETQYF
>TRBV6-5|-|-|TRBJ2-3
TGTGCCAGCAGCATCGGACGGGACACAGATACGCAGTATTTT
CASSIGRDTDTQYF
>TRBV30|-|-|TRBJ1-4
TGTGCCTGGACAAACAGGATTCGTGAAAAACTGTTTTTT
CAWTNRIREKLFF
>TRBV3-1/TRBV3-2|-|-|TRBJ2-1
TGTGCCAGCAGCCCACGGACAGAAATAAACAATGAGCAGTTCTTC
CASSPRTEINNEQFF
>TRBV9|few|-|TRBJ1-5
TGTGCCAGCAGCGGCCGAGGGGGACAGCCCCAGCATTTT
CASSGRGGQPQHF
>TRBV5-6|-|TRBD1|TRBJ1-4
TGTGCCAGCAGCTTGTGGACAGGGGGCTTTGAAAAACTGTTTTTT
CASSLWTGGFEKLFF
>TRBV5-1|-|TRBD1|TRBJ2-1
TGCGCCAGCAGCTCCGACAGGGGTGGGAACAATGAGCAGTTCTTC
CASSSDRGGNNEQFF
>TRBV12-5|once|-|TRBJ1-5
TGTGCTAGTTGCCAGCGGGCCGCAAGCGGCGAGCCCCAGCATTTT
CASCQRAASGEPQHF
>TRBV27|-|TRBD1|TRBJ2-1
TGTGCCAGCAGTTTCGGGACAGGGGTCTACAATGAGCAGTTCTTC
CASSFGTGVYNEQFF
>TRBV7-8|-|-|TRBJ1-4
TGTGCCAGCAGTCGCGGGGCAACTAATGAAAAACTGTTTTTT
CASSRGATNEKLFF
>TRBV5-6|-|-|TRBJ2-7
TGTGCCAGCAGAGATGGACAGCCCGGGGGGTACGAGCAGTACTTC
CASRDGQPGGYEQYF
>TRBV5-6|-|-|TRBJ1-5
TGTGCCAGCAGCTTCTACAGCTACAATCAGCCCCAGCATTTT
CASSFYSYNQPQHF
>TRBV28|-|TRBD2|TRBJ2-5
TGTGCCAGCAGTTTGCCCGGGACTAGCGGGGGCCAAGAGACCCAGTACTTC
CASSLPGTSGGQETQYF
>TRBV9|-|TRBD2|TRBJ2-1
TGTGCCAGCAGCGCCGACCCCCAGCGGGGGGGCAACAATGAGCAGTTCTTC
CASSADPQRGGNNEQFF
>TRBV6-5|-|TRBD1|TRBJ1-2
TGTGCCAGTAGTATTACAGGGGGCCACGGCTACACCTTC
CASSITGGHGYTF
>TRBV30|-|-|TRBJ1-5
TGTGCCTGGAGTGCAGGTTGGGGTGGAGGACAGCCCCAGCATTTT
CAWSAGWGGGQPQHF
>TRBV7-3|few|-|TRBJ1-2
TGTGCCAGCAGCTTAACAGGGACACTGGATCTTGTTGGCTACACCTTC
CASSLTGTLDLVGYTF
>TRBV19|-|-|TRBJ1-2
TGTGCCAGTAGTATCCGGACAGACTATGGCTACACCTTC
CASSIRTDYGYTF